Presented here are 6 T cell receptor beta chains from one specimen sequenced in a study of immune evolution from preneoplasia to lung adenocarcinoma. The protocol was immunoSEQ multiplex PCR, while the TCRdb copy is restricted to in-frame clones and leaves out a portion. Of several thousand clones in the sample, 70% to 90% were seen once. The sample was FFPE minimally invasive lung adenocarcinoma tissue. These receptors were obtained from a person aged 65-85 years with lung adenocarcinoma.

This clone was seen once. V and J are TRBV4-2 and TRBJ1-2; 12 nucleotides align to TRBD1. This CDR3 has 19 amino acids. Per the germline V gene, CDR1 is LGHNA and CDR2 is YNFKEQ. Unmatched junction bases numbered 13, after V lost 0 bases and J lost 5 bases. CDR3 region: CASSQEAVGGDRGLYGYTF. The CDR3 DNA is TGTGCCAGCAGCCAAGAGGCGGTCGGTGGGGACAGGGGGCTTTATGGCTACACCTTC.

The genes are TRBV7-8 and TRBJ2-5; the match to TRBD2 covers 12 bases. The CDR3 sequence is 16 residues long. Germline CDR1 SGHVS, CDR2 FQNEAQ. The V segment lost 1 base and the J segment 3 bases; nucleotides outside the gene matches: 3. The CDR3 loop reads CASSLEPSGGEETQYF. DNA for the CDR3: TGTGCCAGCAGCTTAGAGCCTAGCGGGGGGGAAGAGACCCAGTACTTC.

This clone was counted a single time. CDR3 sequence (DNA): TGTGCCAGCAGCGCTGATAGCGGGGGTGGAGAGACCCAGTACTTC. This sequence encodes CASSADSGGGETQYF. The chain joins TRBV9 to TRBJ2-5; 9 nucleotides agree with TRBD2. Germline CDR1 reads SGDLS; CDR2 reads YYNGEE. The CDR3 runs 15 residues. The ends lost 3 bases at V and 4 bases at J; junction bases unmatched: 7.

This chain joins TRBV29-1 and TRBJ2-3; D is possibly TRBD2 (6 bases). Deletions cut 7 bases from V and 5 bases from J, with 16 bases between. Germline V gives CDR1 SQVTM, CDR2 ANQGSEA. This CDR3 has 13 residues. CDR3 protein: CSARSGEGDTQYF. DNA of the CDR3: TGCAGCGCCCGTTCGGGGGAAGGAGATACGCAGTATTTT.

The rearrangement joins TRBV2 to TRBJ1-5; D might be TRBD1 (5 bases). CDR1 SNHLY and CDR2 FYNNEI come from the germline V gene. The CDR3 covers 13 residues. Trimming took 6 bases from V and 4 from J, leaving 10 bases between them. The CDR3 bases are TGTGCCAGCAGGGGGGACCCGAATCAGCCCCAGCATTTT. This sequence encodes CASRGDPNQPQHF.

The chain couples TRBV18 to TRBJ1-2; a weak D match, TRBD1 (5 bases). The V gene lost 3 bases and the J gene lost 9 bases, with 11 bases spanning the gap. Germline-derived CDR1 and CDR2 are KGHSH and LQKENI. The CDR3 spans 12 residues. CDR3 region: CASSPRGESYTF. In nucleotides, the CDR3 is TGTGCCAGCTCACCGAGGGGCGAGAGCTACACCTTC. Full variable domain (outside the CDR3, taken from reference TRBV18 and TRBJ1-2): NAGVMQNPRHLVRRRGQEARLRCSPMKGHSHVYWYRQLPEEGLKFMVYLQKENIIDESGMPKERFSAEFPKEGPSILRIQQVVRGDSAAYFCASSPRGESYTFGSGTRLTVV.